This TCR beta chain was captured by sequencing in a study of ipilimumab plus nivolumab after autologous stem cell transplantation. About the study: Median doses per patient: a few ipilimumab, about eight nivolumab.

A single count supports this clone. The method was immunoSEQ multiplex PCR; TCRdb's version includes in-frame clones alone and lacks a portion of them. The data hold 10,000 to 15,000 clones, with about 70% observed a single time. The material was PBMCs, obtained in a trial of ipilimumab plus nivolumab as post-transplant consolidation. The receptor was isolated from a male donor with multiple myeloma.

The CDR3 region is CASSSPGHSIYGYTF. Here the CDR3 DNA reads TGTGCCAGCAGCTCTCCGGGACACTCAATCTATGGCTACACCTTC. The chain combines TRBV7-9 with TRBJ1-2; a weak D match, TRBD1 (6 bases). Trimming left V 4 bases short and J 4 bases short, with 16 bases between. Germline V CDR1 and CDR2: SEHNR, FQNEAQ (reference sequence). There are 15 residues in the CDR3. Variable domain in full (rest from reference TRBV7-9 and TRBJ1-2): DTGVSQNPRHKITKRGQNVTFRCDPISEHNRLYWYRQTLGQGPEFLTYFQNEAQLEKSRLLSDRFSAERPKGSFSTLEIQRTEQGDSAMYLCASSSPGHSIYGYTFGSGTRLTVV.